These T cell receptor beta chains were read from a single sample in a study of spatial heterogeneity in lung cancer. TCRdb independently ran MiXCR on the 5' RACE reads; one entry per CDR3 protein. This table holds 15,000 to 20,000 distinct CDR3 sequences, about 9% found once. Sequenced here: PBMCs, sampled at follow-up. The receptors were sampled from a female donor with early-stage non-small cell lung cancer. Both conserved end residues are part of each CDR3. The D gene is left open where the match is weak. For some rows the clone size is stated as once, few or many, or as a class when expanded; others skip it.

j_call clone_size d_call v_call cdr3_aa cdr3_nt
TRBJ1-6 many - TRBV5-1 CASSLGARTNSPLHF TGCGCCAGCAGCTTGGGAGCAAGAACAAATTCACCCCTCCACTTT
TRBJ2-2 many - TRBV6-6 CASGQNANTGELFF TGTGCCAGCGGACAGAACGCGAACACCGGGGAGCTGTTTTTT
TRBJ2-5 many - TRBV29-1 CSVEEWGQETQYF TGCAGCGTTGAAGAATGGGGCCAAGAGACCCAGTACTTC
TRBJ2-1 many TRBD2 TRBV9 CASSSFSGGAYNEQFF TGTGCCAGCAGCTCTTTTAGCGGGGGGGCCTACAATGAGCAGTTCTTC
TRBJ2-2 many - TRBV12-3/TRBV12-4 CASSSSRAVTGELFF TGTGCCAGCAGCTCAAGTAGGGCTGTCACCGGGGAGCTGTTTTTT
TRBJ2-1 many - TRBV5-1 CASTAGILSYNEQFF TGCGCCAGCACCGCAGGGATCCTTTCCTACAATGAGCAGTTCTTC
TRBJ1-1 many - TRBV20-1 CSARIGGNTEAFF TGCAGTGCTAGGATAGGGGGGAACACTGAAGCTTTCTTT
TRBJ2-1 - TRBD2 TRBV7-9 CASSLGTSGAGNEQFF TGTGCCAGCAGCCTTGGGACTAGCGGGGCGGGCAATGAGCAGTTCTTC
TRBJ2-1 few TRBD2 TRBV14 CASSRSSGVYNEQFF TGTGCCAGCAGCCGTTCTAGCGGGGTGTACAATGAGCAGTTCTTC
TRBJ2-5 many - TRBV28 CASGFWAEETQYF TGTGCCAGCGGCTTTTGGGCCGAAGAGACCCAGTACTTC
TRBJ1-6 - - TRBV20-1 CSAKDGASSYNSPLHF TGCAGTGCCAAGGACGGAGCTAGCTCCTATAATTCACCCCTCCACTTT
TRBJ2-7 - - TRBV6-2/TRBV6-3 CASSLDGGYEQYF TGTGCCAGCAGTCTCGATGGAGGCTACGAGCAGTACTTC
TRBJ1-1 many - TRBV7-8 CASSLRGGGRTTEAFF TGTGCCAGCAGCTTAAGGGGAGGGGGGCGGACCACTGAAGCTTTCTTT
TRBJ2-2 many TRBD2 TRBV29-1 CSVPGGLAGELFF TGCAGCGTTCCGGGAGGACTAGCCGGGGAGCTGTTTTTT